The TCR beta chain described here comes from a study of blood T cells in healthy people across ages. About the research overall: The template switching approach captured approximately one barcoded beta molecule for every two T cells. General study results and limits: Measured against age, TCR beta diversity per million T cells decreased in a roughly linear manner.

A J-beta primer mix and a sample-barcoded 5' primer were used in a second PCR of roughly 6 to 12 cycles. A 12-random-nucleotide template-switch adaptor tagged each cDNA molecule. All samples yielded 2.5 million or more CDR3-containing paired-end reads. TCRdb called the 5' RACE reads again in MiXCR, with one record for every CDR3 protein. The data contain approximately 1,000,000 distinct CDR3 sequences, under 55% of them singletons. Comment on this clonotype: Antigen: not known.

The germline V and J ends were trimmed by 6 bases and 0 bases, with 12 bases remaining between them. CDR3 length: 13 residues. Germline CDR1 reads DFQATT; CDR2 reads SNEGSKA (reference sequence). This TCR came from a woman aged 55 to 70 in good health. Sequenced: blood. This chain links TRBV20-1 with TRBJ2-7, with unresolved D. The CDR3, as DNA: TGCAGTGCAACCCCCCAGGTCTCCTACGAGCAGTACTTC. Translating it yields CSATPQVSYEQYF.